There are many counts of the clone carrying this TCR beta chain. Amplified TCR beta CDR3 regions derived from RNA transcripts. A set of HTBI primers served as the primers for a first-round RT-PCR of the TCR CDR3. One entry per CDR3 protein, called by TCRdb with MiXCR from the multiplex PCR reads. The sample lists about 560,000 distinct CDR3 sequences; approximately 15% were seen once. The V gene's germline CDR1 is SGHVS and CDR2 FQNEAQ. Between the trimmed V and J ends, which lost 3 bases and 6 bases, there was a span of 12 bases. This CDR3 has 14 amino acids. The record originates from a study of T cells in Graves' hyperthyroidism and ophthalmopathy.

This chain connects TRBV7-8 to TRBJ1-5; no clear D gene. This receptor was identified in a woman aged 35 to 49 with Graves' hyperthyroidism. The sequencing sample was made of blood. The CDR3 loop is CASSFIGLSQPQHF. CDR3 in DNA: TGTGCCAGCAGCTTCATTGGTTTGAGTCAGCCCCAGCATTTT.